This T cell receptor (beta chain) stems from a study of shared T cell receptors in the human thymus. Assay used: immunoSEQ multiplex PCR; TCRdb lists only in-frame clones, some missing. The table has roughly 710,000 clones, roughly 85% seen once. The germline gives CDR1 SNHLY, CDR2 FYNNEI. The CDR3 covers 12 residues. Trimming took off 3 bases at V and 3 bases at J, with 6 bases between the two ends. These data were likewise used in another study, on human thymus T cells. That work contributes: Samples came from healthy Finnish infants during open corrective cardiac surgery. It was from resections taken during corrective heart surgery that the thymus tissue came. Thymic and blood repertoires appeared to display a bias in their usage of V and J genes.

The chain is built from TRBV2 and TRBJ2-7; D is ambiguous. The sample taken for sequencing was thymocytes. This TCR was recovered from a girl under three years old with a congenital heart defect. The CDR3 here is CASSDYLYEQYF. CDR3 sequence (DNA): TGTGCCAGCAGTGATTATCTCTACGAGCAGTACTTC. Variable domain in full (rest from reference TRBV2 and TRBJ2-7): EPEVTQTPSHQVTQMGQEVILRCVPISNHLYFYWYRQILGQKVEFLVSFYNNEISEKSEIFDDQFSVERPDGSNFTLKIRSTKLEDSAMYFCASSDYLYEQYFGPGTRLTVT.